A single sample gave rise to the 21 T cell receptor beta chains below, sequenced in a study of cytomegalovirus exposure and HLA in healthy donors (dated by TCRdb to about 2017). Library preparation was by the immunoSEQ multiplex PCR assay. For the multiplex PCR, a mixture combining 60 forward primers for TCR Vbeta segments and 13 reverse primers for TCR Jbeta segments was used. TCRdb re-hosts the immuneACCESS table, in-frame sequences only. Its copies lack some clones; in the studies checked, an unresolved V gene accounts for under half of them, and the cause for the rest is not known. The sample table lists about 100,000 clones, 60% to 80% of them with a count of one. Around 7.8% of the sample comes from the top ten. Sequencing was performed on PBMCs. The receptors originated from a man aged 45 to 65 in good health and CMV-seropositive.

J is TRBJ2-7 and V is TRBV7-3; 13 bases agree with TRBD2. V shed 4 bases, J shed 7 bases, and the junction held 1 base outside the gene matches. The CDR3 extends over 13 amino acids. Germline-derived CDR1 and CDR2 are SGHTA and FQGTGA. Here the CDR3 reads CASSWTSGGEQYF. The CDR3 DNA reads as TGTGCCAGCAGCTGGACTAGCGGGGGTGAGCAGTACTTC.

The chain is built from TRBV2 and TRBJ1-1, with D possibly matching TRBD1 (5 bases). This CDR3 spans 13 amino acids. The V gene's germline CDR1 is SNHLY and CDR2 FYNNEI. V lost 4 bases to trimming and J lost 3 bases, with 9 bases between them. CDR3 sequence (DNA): TGTGCCAGCAGTGGGGGCAGGTACACTGAAGCTTTCTTT. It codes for CASSGGRYTEAFF.

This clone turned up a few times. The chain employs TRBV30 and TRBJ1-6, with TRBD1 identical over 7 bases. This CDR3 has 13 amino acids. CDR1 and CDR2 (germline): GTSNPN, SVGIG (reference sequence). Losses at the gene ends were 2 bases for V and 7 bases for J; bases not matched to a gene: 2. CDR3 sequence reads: CAWSRDSNSPLHF. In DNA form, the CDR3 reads TGTGCCTGGAGTAGGGACAGCAATTCACCCCTCCACTTT.

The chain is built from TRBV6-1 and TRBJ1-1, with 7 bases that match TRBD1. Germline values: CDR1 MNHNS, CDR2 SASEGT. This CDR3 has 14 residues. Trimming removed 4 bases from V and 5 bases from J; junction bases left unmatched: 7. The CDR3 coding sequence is TGTGCCAGCAGTGCCCTGACAGGGTCGACTGAAGCTTTCTTT. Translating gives CASSALTGSTEAFF.

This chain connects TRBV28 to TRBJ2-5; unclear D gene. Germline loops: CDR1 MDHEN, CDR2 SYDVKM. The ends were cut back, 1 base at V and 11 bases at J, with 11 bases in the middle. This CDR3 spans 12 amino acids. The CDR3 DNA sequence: TGTGCCAGCAGTTTATTTGAGTTCAAGCAGTACTTC. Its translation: CASSLFEFKQYF.

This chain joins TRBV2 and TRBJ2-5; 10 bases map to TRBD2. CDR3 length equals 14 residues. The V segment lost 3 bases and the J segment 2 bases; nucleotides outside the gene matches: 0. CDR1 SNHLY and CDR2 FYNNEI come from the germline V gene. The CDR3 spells CASSEGLAQETQYF. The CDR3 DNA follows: TGTGCCAGCAGTGAGGGACTAGCGCAAGAGACCCAGTACTTC.

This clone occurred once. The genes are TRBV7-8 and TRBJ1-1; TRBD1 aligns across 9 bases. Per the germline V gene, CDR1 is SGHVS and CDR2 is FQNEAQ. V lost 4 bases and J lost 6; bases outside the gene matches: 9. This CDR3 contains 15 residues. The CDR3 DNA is TGTGCCAGCAGCTCAAACAGGGGGCTCAACTCTGAAGCTTTCTTT. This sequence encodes CASSSNRGLNSEAFF. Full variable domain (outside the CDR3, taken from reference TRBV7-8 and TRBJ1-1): GAGVSQSPRYKVAKRGQDVALRCDPISGHVSLFWYQQALGQGPEFLTYFQNEAQLDKSGLPSDRFFAERPEGSVSTLKIQRTQQEDSAVYLCASSSNRGLNSEAFFGQGTRLTVV.

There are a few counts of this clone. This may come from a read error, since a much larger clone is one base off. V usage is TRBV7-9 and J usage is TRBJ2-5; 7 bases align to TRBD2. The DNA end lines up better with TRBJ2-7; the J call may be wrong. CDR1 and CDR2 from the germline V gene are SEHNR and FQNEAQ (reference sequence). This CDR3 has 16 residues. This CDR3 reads CSSSPGQSGDSYEQYF. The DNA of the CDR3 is TGTTCCAGCAGCCCCGGGCAGAGCGGGGACTCCTACGAGCAGTACTTC.

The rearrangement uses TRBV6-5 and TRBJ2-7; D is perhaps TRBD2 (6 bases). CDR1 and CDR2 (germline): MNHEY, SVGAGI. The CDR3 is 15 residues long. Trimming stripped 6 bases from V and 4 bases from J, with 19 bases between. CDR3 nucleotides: TGTGCCAGCAGGGGGGTTGCGGGGACTGCATACGAGCAGTACTTC. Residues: CASRGVAGTAYEQYF.

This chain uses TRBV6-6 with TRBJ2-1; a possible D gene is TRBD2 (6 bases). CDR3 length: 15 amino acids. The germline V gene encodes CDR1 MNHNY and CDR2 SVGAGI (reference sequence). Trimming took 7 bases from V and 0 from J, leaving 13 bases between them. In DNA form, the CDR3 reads TGTGCCAGCATTCCCGGGGGAAGCTCCTACAATGAGCAGTTCTTC. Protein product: CASIPGGSSYNEQFF.

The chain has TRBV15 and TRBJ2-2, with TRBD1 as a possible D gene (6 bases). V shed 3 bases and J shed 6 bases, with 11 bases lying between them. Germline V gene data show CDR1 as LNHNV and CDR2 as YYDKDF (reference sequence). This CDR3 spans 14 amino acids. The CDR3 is CATSSLGAAGELFF. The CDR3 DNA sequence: TGTGCCACCAGCAGTCTGGGGGCGGCCGGGGAGCTGTTTTTT.

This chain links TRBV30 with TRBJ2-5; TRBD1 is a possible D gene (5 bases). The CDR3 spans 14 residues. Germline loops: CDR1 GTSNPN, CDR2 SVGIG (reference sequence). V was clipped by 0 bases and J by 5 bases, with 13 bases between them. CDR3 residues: CAWSVIGVMETQYF. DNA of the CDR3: TGTGCCTGGAGTGTAATAGGGGTCATGGAGACCCAGTACTTC.

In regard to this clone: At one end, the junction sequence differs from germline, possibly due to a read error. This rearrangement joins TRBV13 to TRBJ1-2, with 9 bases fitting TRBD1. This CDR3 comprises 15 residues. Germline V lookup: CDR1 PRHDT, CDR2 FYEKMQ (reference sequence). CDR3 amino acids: CASSFSGQGNYGYPF. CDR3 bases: TGTGCCAGCAGCTTCTCCGGACAGGGGAATTATGGCTACCCCTTC.

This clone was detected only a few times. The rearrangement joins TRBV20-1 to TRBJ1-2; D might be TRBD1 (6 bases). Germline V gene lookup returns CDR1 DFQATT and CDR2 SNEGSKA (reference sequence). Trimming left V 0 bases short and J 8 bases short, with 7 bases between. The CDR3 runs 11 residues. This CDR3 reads CSAREGGGYTF. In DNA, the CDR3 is TGCAGTGCTAGAGAAGGGGGAGGCTACACCTTC.

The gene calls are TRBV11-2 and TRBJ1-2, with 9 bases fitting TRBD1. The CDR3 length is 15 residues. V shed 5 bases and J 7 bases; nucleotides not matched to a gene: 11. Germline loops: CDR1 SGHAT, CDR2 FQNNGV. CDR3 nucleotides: TGTGCCAGCAGCCCTATTAGCCGGGACAGGGCTGGCTACACCTTC. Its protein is CASSPISRDRAGYTF.

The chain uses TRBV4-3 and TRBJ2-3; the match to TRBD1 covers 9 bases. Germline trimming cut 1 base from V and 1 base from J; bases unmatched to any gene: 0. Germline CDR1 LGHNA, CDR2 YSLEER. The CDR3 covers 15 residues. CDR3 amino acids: CASSQGTGGTDTQYF. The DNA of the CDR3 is TGCGCCAGCAGCCAAGGGACAGGGGGCACAGATACGCAGTATTTT.

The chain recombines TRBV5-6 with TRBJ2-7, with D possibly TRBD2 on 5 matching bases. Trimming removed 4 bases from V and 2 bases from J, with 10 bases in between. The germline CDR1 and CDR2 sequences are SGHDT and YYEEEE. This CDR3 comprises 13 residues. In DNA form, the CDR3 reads TGTGCCAGCAGCACCGGGGTAACCTACGAGCAGTACTTC. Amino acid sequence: CASSTGVTYEQYF. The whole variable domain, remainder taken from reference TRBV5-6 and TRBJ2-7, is DAGVTQSPTHLIKTRGQQVTLRCSPKSGHDTVSWYQQALGQGPQFIFQYYEEEERQRGNFPDRFSGHQFPNYSSELNVNALLLGDSALYLCASSTGVTYEQYFGPGTRLTVT.

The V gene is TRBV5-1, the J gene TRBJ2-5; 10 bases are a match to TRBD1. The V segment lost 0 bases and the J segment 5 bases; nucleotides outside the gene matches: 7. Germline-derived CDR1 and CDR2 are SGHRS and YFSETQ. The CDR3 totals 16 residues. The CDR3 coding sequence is TGCGCCAGCAGCTTGGCCGTGGACAGGGGGAGGGAGACCCAGTACTTC. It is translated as CASSLAVDRGRETQYF. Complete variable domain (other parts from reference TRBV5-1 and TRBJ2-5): KAGVTQTPRYLIKTRGQQVTLSCSPISGHRSVSWYQQTPGQGLQFLFEYFSETQRNKGNFPGRFSGRQFSNSRSEMNVSTLELGDSALYLCASSLAVDRGRETQYFGPGTRLLVL.

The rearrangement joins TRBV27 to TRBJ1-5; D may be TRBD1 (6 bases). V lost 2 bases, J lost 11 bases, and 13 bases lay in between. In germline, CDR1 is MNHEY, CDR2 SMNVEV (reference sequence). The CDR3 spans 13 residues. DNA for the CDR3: TGTGCCAGCAGTTTAGCACAGGGTGGGACCCAGCATTTT. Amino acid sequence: CASSLAQGGTQHF.

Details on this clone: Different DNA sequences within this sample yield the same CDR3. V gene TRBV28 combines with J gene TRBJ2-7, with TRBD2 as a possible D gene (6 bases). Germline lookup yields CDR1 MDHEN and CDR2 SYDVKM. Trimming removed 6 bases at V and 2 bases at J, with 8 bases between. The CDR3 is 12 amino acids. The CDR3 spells CASSPGAYEQYF. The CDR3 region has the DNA TGTGCCAGCAGCCCGGGGGCCTACGAGCAGTACTTC.

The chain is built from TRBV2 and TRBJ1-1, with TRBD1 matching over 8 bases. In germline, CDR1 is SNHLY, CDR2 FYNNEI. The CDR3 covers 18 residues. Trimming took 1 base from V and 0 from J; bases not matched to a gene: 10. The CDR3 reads CASSEVLGTGPMNTEAFF. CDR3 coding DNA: TGTGCCAGCAGTGAAGTTCTTGGGACAGGACCGATGAACACTGAAGCTTTCTTT.